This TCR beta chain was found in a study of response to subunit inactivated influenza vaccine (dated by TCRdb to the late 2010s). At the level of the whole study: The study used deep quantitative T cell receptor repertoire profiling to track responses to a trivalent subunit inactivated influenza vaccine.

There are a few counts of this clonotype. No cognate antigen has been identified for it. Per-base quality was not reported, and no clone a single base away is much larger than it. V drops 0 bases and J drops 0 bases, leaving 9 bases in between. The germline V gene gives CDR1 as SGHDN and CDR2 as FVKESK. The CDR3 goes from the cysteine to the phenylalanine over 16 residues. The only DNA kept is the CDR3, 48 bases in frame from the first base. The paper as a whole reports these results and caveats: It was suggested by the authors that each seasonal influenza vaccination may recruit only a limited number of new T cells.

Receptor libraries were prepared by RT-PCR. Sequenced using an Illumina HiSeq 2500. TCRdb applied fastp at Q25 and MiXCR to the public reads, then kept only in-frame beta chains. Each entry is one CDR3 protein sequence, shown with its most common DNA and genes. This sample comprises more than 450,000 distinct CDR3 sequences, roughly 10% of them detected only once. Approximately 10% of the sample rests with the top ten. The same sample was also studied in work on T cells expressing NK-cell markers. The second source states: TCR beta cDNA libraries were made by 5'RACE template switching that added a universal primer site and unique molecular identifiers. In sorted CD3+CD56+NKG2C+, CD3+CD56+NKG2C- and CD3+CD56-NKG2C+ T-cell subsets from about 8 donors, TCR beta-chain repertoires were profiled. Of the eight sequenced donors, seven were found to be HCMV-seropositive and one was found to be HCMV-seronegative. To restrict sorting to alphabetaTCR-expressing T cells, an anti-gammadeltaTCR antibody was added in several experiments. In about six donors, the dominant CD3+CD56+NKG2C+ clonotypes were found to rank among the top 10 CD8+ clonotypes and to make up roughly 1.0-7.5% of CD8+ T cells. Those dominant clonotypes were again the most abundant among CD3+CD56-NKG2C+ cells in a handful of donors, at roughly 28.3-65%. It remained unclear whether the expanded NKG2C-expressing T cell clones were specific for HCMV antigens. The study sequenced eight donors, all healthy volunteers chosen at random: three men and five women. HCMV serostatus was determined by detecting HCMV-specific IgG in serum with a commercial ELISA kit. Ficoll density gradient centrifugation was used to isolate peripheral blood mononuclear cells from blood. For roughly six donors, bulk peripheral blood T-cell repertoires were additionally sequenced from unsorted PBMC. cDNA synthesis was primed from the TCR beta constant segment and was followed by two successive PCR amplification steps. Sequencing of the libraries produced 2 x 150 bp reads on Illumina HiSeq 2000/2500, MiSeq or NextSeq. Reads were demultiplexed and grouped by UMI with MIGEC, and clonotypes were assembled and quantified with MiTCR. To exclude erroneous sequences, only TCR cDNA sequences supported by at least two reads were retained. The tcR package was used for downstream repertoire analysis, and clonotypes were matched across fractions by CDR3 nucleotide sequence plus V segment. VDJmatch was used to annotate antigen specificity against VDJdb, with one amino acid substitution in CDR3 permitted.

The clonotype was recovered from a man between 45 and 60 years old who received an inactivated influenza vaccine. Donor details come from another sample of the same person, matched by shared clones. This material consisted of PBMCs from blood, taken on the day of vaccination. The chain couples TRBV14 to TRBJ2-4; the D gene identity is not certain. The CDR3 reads CASSQDLGIAKNIQYF. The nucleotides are TGTGCCAGCAGCCAAGATTTAGGGATAGCCAAAAACATTCAGTACTTC. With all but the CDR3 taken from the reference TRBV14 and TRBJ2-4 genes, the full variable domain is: EAGVTQFPSHSVIEKGQTVTLRCDPISGHDNLYWYRRVMGKEIKFLLHFVKESKQDESGMPNNRFLAERTGGTYSTLKVQPAELEDSGVYFCASSQDLGIAKNIQYFGAGTRLSVL.